This T cell receptor (beta chain) derives from a study of T cell repertoires in cytomegalovirus infection. Study-level information: Indications of both CMV infection and matching HLA type were provided by public TCR beta signatures. Study-level findings and limits: The response measured ex vivo was dominated by TCR beta clonotypes (HLA-C-restricted and CMV-specific). Cumulative frequency of public TCR beta families picked out carriers of CMV plus the relevant HLA.

The CDR3 has 14 residues. V lost 1 base and J lost 5, with 14 bases in between. Germline values: CDR1 DFQATT, CDR2 SNEGSKA (reference sequence). MiXCR, run by TCRdb on the reads, gives a single entry per CDR3 protein. The sample shows about 310,000 distinct CDR3 sequences, 9.6% of them seen only once. This clonotype appeared a few times. Its target is unknown. The sequence was collected from a human donor in good health (CMV status not recorded). Some clones in this sample may be carry-over from other donors' samples. This chain connects TRBV20-1 to TRBJ1-1, with D perhaps TRBD1 (5 bases). Sequencing input: PBMCs. The CDR3, as DNA: TGCAGTGCTAGAGTGGGTAGGGACTGGACTGAAGCTTTCTTT. Protein product: CSARVGRDWTEAFF.